This entry lists 19 T cell receptor beta chains sequenced from one sample in a study of cytomegalovirus exposure and HLA in healthy donors. PCR involved 60 Vbeta and 13 Jbeta primers. The repertoire was sequenced with immunoSEQ multiplex PCR; TCRdb's copy has only in-frame clones and lacks some. The profile shows tens of thousands of clones, around three fifths of them singletons. The sequenced sample consisted of PBMCs. These receptors came from a woman aged 45-60 years in good health and CMV-seropositive.

This clone was seen more than once but under ten times. The rearrangement joins TRBV19 to TRBJ2-3; TRBD2 matches at 13 bases. J gave up 2 bases and V 6 bases, and 5 bases lay outside the gene matches. CDR3 length equals 16 residues. Germline loops: CDR1 LNHDA, CDR2 SQIVND (reference sequence). The CDR3 protein is CASSSGTSGNTDTQYF. The CDR3 bases are TGTGCCAGTAGCAGTGGGACTAGCGGGAACACAGATACGCAGTATTTT.

The chain links TRBV19 to TRBJ1-1; a possible D gene is TRBD1 (5 bases). The germline V and J ends were trimmed by 7 bases and 4 bases, with 19 bases remaining between them. CDR1 LNHDA and CDR2 SQIVND come from the germline V gene (reference sequence). The CDR3 length is 15 residues. In DNA, the CDR3 is TGTGCCAGTATTCCAAGGTGGAGACAGAGCACTGAAGCTTTCTTT. Residues: CASIPRWRQSTEAFF.

The chain couples TRBV30 to TRBJ2-3, with TRBD1 as a possible D gene (6 bases). With 5 bases removed from V and 5 bases from J, the gap between germline ends came to 17 bases. The germline CDR1 and CDR2 sequences are GTSNPN and SVGIG (reference sequence). There are 14 residues in the CDR3. CDR3: CAWAQGKGGDTQYF. The DNA of the CDR3 is TGTGCCTGGGCCCAGGGGAAGGGCGGAGATACGCAGTATTTT.

The chain couples TRBV5-1 to TRBJ2-1; D may be TRBD1 (6 bases). The CDR3 contains 15 residues. Germline V gene sequence: CDR1 SGHRS, CDR2 YFSETQ. V lost 6 bases and J 3 bases, leaving 16 bases between the germline ends. The DNA for the CDR3 is TGCGCCAGCACCCGATCTACAGGGATCTACAATGAGCAGTTCTTC. This gives the protein CASTRSTGIYNEQFF. The variable domain in full, completed from reference TRBV5-1 and TRBJ2-1, reads KAGVTQTPRYLIKTRGQQVTLSCSPISGHRSVSWYQQTPGQGLQFLFEYFSETQRNKGNFPGRFSGRQFSNSRSEMNVSTLELGDSALYLCASTRSTGIYNEQFFGPGTRLTVL.

This sequence joins TRBV28 and TRBJ1-1; D perhaps matches TRBD1 (5 bases). The CDR3 spans 15 residues. Trimming left V 6 bases short and J 5 bases short, with 19 bases between. Per the germline V gene, CDR1 is MDHEN and CDR2 is SYDVKM. The CDR3 region is CASRPPGDFWTEAFF. The CDR3 nucleotides read TGTGCCAGCAGACCCCCGGGGGATTTTTGGACTGAAGCTTTCTTT. Full variable domain (missing parts from reference TRBV28 and TRBJ1-1): DVKVTQSSRYLVKRTGEKVFLECVQDMDHENMFWYRQDPGLGLRLIYFSYDVKMKEKGDIPEGYSVSREKKERFSLILESASTNQTSMYLCASRPPGDFWTEAFFGQGTRLTVV.

CDR3 in DNA: TGTGCCAGCAGTTCCGGTATCGGGACAGGCGCATATGGCTACACCTTC. Protein product: CASSSGIGTGAYGYTF. V is TRBV6-5 and J is TRBJ1-2, with TRBD1 matching 8 bases. Trimming took 4 bases from V and 5 from J; bases not matched to a gene: 12. In germline, CDR1 is MNHEY, CDR2 SVGAGI. CDR3 length: 16 residues.

The CDR3 nucleotides are TGTGCCAGCAGTGAAGCGGTATGGGGCCAAGATACGCAGTATTTT. This gives the protein CASSEAVWGQDTQYF. V gene TRBV6-1 combines with J gene TRBJ2-3; D is perhaps TRBD1 (5 bases). There are 15 residues in the CDR3. V was cut by 0 bases and J by 5 bases, with 12 bases left in between. The germline gives CDR1 MNHNS, CDR2 SASEGT.

V is TRBV9 and J is TRBJ2-1; tentative D call: TRBD1 (6 bases). CDR1 and CDR2 (germline): SGDLS, YYNGEE. Trimming cost V 0 bases and J 5 bases, with 24 bases left between them. The CDR3 runs to 19 residues. The CDR3 region is CASSVDPRDIRIGDNEQFF. CDR3 DNA: TGTGCCAGCAGCGTAGATCCTAGGGACATACGCATAGGGGACAATGAGCAGTTCTTC.

The chain uses TRBV6-5 and TRBJ1-2, with 9 bases matching TRBD1. The CDR3 loop spans 15 amino acids. Germline CDR1 MNHEY, CDR2 SVGAGI. The trim removed 2 bases at V and 7 bases at J, leaving 8 bases unmatched. The chain's CDR3 is CASSYQGQGMGGYTF. The CDR3 nucleotides read TGTGCCAGCAGTTACCAGGGACAGGGTATGGGTGGCTACACCTTC.

This sequence joins TRBV28 and TRBJ1-1; no reliable D call. CDR3 length: 15 amino acids. V was trimmed by 6 bases and J by 1 base, leaving 15 bases between them. The germline gives CDR1 MDHEN, CDR2 SYDVKM. The DNA of the CDR3 is TGTGCCAGCAGAAGGCCCTCAGGTGGGAACACTGAAGCTTTCTTT. Translating gives CASRRPSGGNTEAFF.

The chain is built from TRBV5-1 and TRBJ2-7, with D tentatively TRBD1 (6 bases). This CDR3 is 15 amino acids long. The V gene's germline CDR1 is SGHRS and CDR2 YFSETQ. The ends were cut back, 1 base at V and 4 bases at J, with 15 bases in the middle. The CDR3 region has the DNA TGCGCCAGCAGCTTGAATACAGGGATGGCATACGAGCAGTACTTC. This sequence encodes CASSLNTGMAYEQYF.

This sequence joins TRBV7-3 and TRBJ2-2; D gene uncertain. The length of the CDR3 is 16 residues. V lost 1 base and J lost 7, with 16 bases in between. Germline assignment: CDR1 SGHTA and CDR2 FQGTGA. The CDR3 loop reads CASSLNSPAVGGELFF. The CDR3 coding sequence is TGTGCCAGCAGCTTAAATAGCCCTGCAGTAGGCGGGGAGCTGTTTTTT.

V usage is TRBV4-3 and J usage is TRBJ2-5; D unresolved. This CDR3 comprises 14 residues. Deletions cut 0 bases from V and 5 bases from J, with 10 bases between. Germline CDR1 LGHNA, CDR2 YSLEER. In nucleotides, the CDR3 is TGCGCCAGCAGCCAAGAACTCCCCGGGGAGACCCAGTACTTC. This encodes CASSQELPGETQYF.

V usage is TRBV28 and J usage is TRBJ2-7, with 9 bases fitting TRBD1. Germline lookup yields CDR1 MDHEN and CDR2 SYDVKM. CDR3 size: 15 residues. The V and J ends lost 5 bases and 4 bases, in that order; junction bases with no gene match: 9. CDR3 DNA sequence: TGTGCCAGCAGTGACTGGGGACAGGGCCTTTACGAGCAGTACTTC. Protein sequence: CASSDWGQGLYEQYF.

The chain couples TRBV30 to TRBJ2-3; 7 bases match TRBD2. The germline gives CDR1 GTSNPN, CDR2 SVGIG (reference sequence). The CDR3 covers 15 residues. V dropped 4 bases and J dropped 10; count of bases not matched to a gene: 17. The CDR3 DNA sequence: TGTGCCTGGACTATGTCCCCGACTAGCACTTCCCCGCAGTATTTT. It yields the protein CAWTMSPTSTSPQYF.

V usage is TRBV19 and J usage is TRBJ1-5, with 7 bases lining up with TRBD1. This CDR3 spans 15 amino acids. With V trimmed by 3 bases and J by 6 bases, 8 bases remained unmatched. Germline assignment: CDR1 LNHDA and CDR2 SQIVND (reference sequence). Here the CDR3 DNA reads TGTGCCAGTAGTATTTCCCAGGGGGTCTTTCAGCCCCAGCATTTT. The encoded protein is CASSISQGVFQPQHF. Together with reference TRBV19 and TRBJ1-5, the CDR3 gives the full variable domain: DGGITQSPKYLFRKEGQNVTLSCEQNLNHDAMYWYRQDPGQGLRLIYYSQIVNDFQKGDIAEGYSVSREKKESFPLTVTSAQKNPTAFYLCASSISQGVFQPQHFGDGTRLSIL.

This clone was detected only a few times. This chain uses TRBV14 with TRBJ1-2; D gene unclear. Germline CDR1 reads SGHDN; CDR2 reads FVKESK. The length of the CDR3 is 16 residues. V was shortened by 3 bases and J by 7 bases, with 21 bases between the two germline ends. The CDR3 sequence: CASSQESREASGGYTF. DNA of the CDR3: TGTGCCAGCAGCCAGGAAAGTAGGGAGGCTTCTGGTGGCTACACCTTC.

This chain joins TRBV28 and TRBJ1-5; no firm D call. This CDR3 has 11 residues. Trimming took off 11 bases at V and 7 bases at J, with 12 bases between the two ends. The germline V gene encodes CDR1 MDHEN and CDR2 SYDVKM. The CDR3 bases are TGTGCCTCGAGCGGGGAACAGCCCCAGCATTTT. Its translation is CASSGEQPQHF.

This clone came up a few times. The chain has TRBV28 and TRBJ1-1; tentatively, D is TRBD1 (5 bases). The CDR3 is 13 residues long. Trimming took 6 bases from V and 10 from J, leaving 18 bases between them. CDR1 and CDR2 from the germline V gene are MDHEN and SYDVKM. The CDR3 is CASRRPTVGRAFF. Here the CDR3 DNA reads TGTGCCAGCAGAAGACCGACAGTCGGTCGAGCTTTCTTT.